This T cell receptor beta chain was recovered during a study of CD8 T cells in Susac syndrome. General study findings and limits: As acknowledged by the study, its TCR sequencing and HLA analysis included a relatively small number of individuals.

Trimming removed 0 bases from V and 2 bases from J, with 9 bases in between. The CDR3 covers 15 residues. The germline V gene encodes CDR1 SGDLS and CDR2 YYNGEE. The RNA, roughly 0.5 to 1 ug, was put through reverse transcription using random hexamers. TCRdb reprocessed the immunoSEQ multiplex PCR reads with MiXCR, giving one entry per CDR3 protein. The table includes approximately 170,000 distinct CDR3 sequences, about 90% detected once. Comments on this clonotype: Its antigen is currently unknown.

Material: CD4+ T cells from PBMCs. J is TRBJ2-1 and V is TRBV9, with unresolved D. The sequence was collected from a human donor in good health. This chain's CDR3 is CASSVEGSPYNEQFF. CDR3 DNA sequence: TGTGCCAGCAGCGTAGAGGGTAGTCCCTACAATGAGCAGTTCTTC.